What follows is one T cell receptor (beta chain) and its context. Its antigen remains unidentified. Indicated treatment: some 19 received Ad26.COV2.S at low or high dose, single or two shots; 5 received placebo; per-sample allocation not given. Specimens were obtained on day 63 following the first vaccine or placebo injection. The data were obtained in a study of Ad26.COV2.S vaccination and SARS-CoV-2 variants. The method was immunoSEQ multiplex PCR; TCRdb's version includes in-frame clones alone and lacks a portion of them. The sample includes around 320,000 clones, around four fifths of them seen just once. From germline, CDR1 is SQVTM and CDR2 ANQGSEA. The CDR3 loop spans 15 amino acids. Trimming removed 7 bases at V and 3 bases at J, with 20 bases between. Study-wide results and caveats: It was vaccine recipients, not placebo recipients, who had the higher spike-specific TCR breadth.

The TCR was taken from a person between 18 and 59 years old who received the Ad26.COV2.S COVID-19 vaccine or a placebo. The chain carries TRBV29-1 and TRBJ2-3; perhaps TRBD2 as D (6 bases). The source material was peripheral blood, sampled in a trial of Ad26.COV2.S vaccine versus placebo. CDR3 residues: CSAGVGGLRTDTQYF. In DNA form, the CDR3 reads TGCAGCGCGGGAGTCGGCGGGCTTAGGACAGATACGCAGTATTTT.